The 30 T cell receptor beta chains given below trace back to one sample, sequenced in a study of blood T cell repertoires in COVID-19. The table came from immunoSEQ multiplex PCR; TCRdb's copy has only in-frame clones and leaves some out. This table holds approximately 26,000 clones, 85% to 90% found once. The specimen was peripheral blood. These receptors were obtained from a man between 65 and 85 years old with active COVID-19.

The chain links TRBV6-5 to TRBJ1-2, with D unclear. V shed 11 bases and J shed 0 bases, with 7 bases lying between them. Germline V CDR1 and CDR2: MNHEY, SVGAGI. The CDR3 consists of 11 residues. CDR3 DNA: TGTGCCGCCACTTCTAACTATGGCTACACCTTC. Protein: CAATSNYGYTF.

J is TRBJ1-5 and V is TRBV7-2; maybe TRBD1 (5 bases). Trimming pared 1 base from V and 9 bases from J, leaving 10 bases between. Germline loops: CDR1 SGHTA, CDR2 FQGNSA. The CDR3 covers 13 residues. The DNA for the CDR3 is TGTGCCAGCAGCTTAGGGGCAGGGTGGCCCCAGCATTTT. It yields the protein CASSLGAGWPQHF.

This rearrangement joins TRBV6-2 or TRBV6-3 to TRBJ1-1; D is perhaps TRBD1 (6 bases). V was shortened by 2 bases and J by 5 bases, with 12 bases between the two germline ends. The CDR3 is 14 amino acids. From germline, CDR1 is MNHEY and CDR2 SVGEGT. CDR3: CASSYESRGTEAFF. The CDR3, as DNA: TGTGCCAGCAGTTACGAGAGCAGGGGAACTGAAGCTTTCTTT.

V and J are TRBV4-3 and TRBJ1-5; TRBD1 matches 8 bases. The CDR3 contains 15 residues. Trimming at V came to 0 bases and at J to 7 bases, leaving 5 bases not matched to a gene. Per germline, CDR1 LGHNA and CDR2 YSLEER. CDR3 loop: CASSQDTQGAQPQHF. In DNA form, the CDR3 reads TGCGCCAGCAGCCAAGATACCCAGGGGGCCCAGCCCCAGCATTTT.

This clone was seen only once. The chain uses TRBV19 and TRBJ2-7; possibly TRBD1 for D (6 bases). Germline assignment: CDR1 LNHDA and CDR2 SQIVND (reference sequence). Trimming left V 7 bases short and J 2 bases short, with 12 bases between. This CDR3 has 13 amino acids. The DNA for the CDR3 is TGTGCCAGTACCCAGGGGCGCGCCTACGAGCAGTACTTC. Protein product: CASTQGRAYEQYF.

The chain is built from TRBV5-1 and TRBJ2-5; 7 bases map to TRBD1. Germline CDR1 and CDR2: SGHRS and YFSETQ. This CDR3 is built from 14 residues. Trimming at V came to 4 bases and at J to 1 base, leaving 4 bases not matched to a gene. The CDR3 DNA is TGCGCCAGCAGCCTAGACAGGGCCCAAGAGACCCAGTACTTC. It specifies CASSLDRAQETQYF.

The chain couples TRBV14 to TRBJ1-2; D may be TRBD1 (5 bases). The CDR3 is 15 amino acids. Per germline, CDR1 SGHDN and CDR2 FVKESK. The V and J ends lost 3 bases and 2 bases respectively, with 13 bases between them. This chain's CDR3 is CASSHVLGANYGYTF. CDR3 DNA: TGTGCCAGCAGCCACGTCCTTGGGGCAAACTATGGCTACACCTTC.

The chain recombines TRBV5-1 with TRBJ2-7; 7 nucleotides align to TRBD1. The V and J ends lost 4 bases and 3 bases, in that order; junction bases with no gene match: 7. Germline CDR1 SGHRS, CDR2 YFSETQ. This CDR3 comprises 14 residues. The CDR3 DNA reads as TGCGCCAGCAGCAGACCGGGACAGCACTACGAGCAGTACTTC. It encodes CASSRPGQHYEQYF.

The V and J genes are TRBV7-3 and TRBJ1-1; TRBD1 matches 7 bases. V shed 5 bases and J 4 bases; nucleotides not matched to a gene: 7. This CDR3 contains 14 residues. Germline-derived CDR1 and CDR2 are SGHTA and FQGTGA. The CDR3 protein is CASSLGGSGTEAFF. The CDR3 bases are TGTGCCAGCAGCCTAGGGGGCAGCGGCACTGAAGCTTTCTTT.

The CDR3 spells CASSTPGEGTNYGYTF. The CDR3 DNA reads as TGTGCCAGCAGCACCCCCGGGGAGGGCACTAACTATGGCTACACCTTC. V and J are TRBV5-6 and TRBJ1-2, with no clear D. The CDR3 covers 16 residues. Germline assignment: CDR1 SGHDT and CDR2 YYEEEE. V dropped 4 bases and J dropped 0 bases, with 16 bases sitting between them.

This chain connects TRBV13 to TRBJ2-3; 8 bases agree with TRBD1. Unmatched junction bases numbered 8, after V lost 2 bases and J lost 4 bases. CDR3 length: 16 amino acids. The germline V gene encodes CDR1 PRHDT and CDR2 FYEKMQ (reference sequence). The CDR3 protein is CASSLLDRGGPDTQYF. CDR3 in DNA: TGTGCCAGCAGCTTATTAGACAGGGGTGGGCCAGATACGCAGTATTTT.

This clone was recorded once. This chain joins TRBV6-2 or TRBV6-3 and TRBJ1-1; weak D call: TRBD1 (6 bases). CDR1 MNHEY and CDR2 SVGEGT come from the germline V gene. CDR3 size: 15 residues. V lost 6 bases and J lost 1, with 15 bases in between. CDR3 sequence reads: CASSTMGTTNTEAFF. CDR3 sequence (DNA): TGTGCCAGCAGCACTATGGGGACAACGAACACTGAAGCTTTCTTT.

The CDR3 region is CASSALDRVDNSPLHF. In nucleotides, the CDR3 is TGTGCCAGCAGCGCCCTCGACAGGGTAGATAATTCACCCCTCCACTTT. The chain links TRBV7-2 to TRBJ1-6; 7 positions match TRBD1. With 5 bases clipped from V and 5 bases from J, the junction kept 9 bases outside the gene matches. The length of the CDR3 is 16 residues. Germline CDR1 reads SGHTA; CDR2 reads FQGNSA.

The chain recombines TRBV18 with TRBJ2-1; TRBD1 matches at 10 bases. Germline assignment: CDR1 KGHSH and CDR2 LQKENI. This CDR3 comprises 14 residues. Trimming cost V 1 base and J 8 bases; bases outside gene matches: 2. Here the CDR3 reads CASSPLTGGYEQFF. CDR3 DNA: TGTGCCAGCTCACCACTGACAGGGGGCTATGAGCAGTTCTTC.

This chain joins TRBV9 and TRBJ1-5; tentatively, D is TRBD1 (5 bases). Germline loops: CDR1 SGDLS, CDR2 YYNGEE. This CDR3 comprises 14 residues. V shed 3 bases and J shed 4 bases, with 11 bases lying between them. The CDR3 sequence is CASSDGTLNQPQHF. CDR3 in DNA: TGTGCCAGCAGCGACGGGACTCTTAATCAGCCCCAGCATTTT.

The genes are TRBV18 and TRBJ2-2; unclear D gene. Germline CDR1 is KGHSH and CDR2 is LQKENI. The CDR3 is 14 residues long. The V end lost 4 bases, the J end lost 4 bases, and 10 bases lay between the germline ends. In DNA, the CDR3 is TGTGCCAGCTCACGAGACATAGGCACCGGGGAGCTGTTTTTT. Encoded protein: CASSRDIGTGELFF.

The chain has TRBV18 and TRBJ1-3, with 9 bases that match TRBD1. Trimming removed 3 bases from V and 2 bases from J; junction bases left unmatched: 5. Germline CDR1 KGHSH, CDR2 LQKENI. This CDR3 contains 16 residues. In DNA form, the CDR3 reads TGTGCCAGCTCACCTTCAACAGGGGGCACTGGAAACACCATATATTTT. Translation: CASSPSTGGTGNTIYF.

The chain employs TRBV10-3 and TRBJ2-1; 8 nucleotides agree with TRBD1. Looked up from germline, CDR1 is ENHRY and CDR2 is SYGVKD. V lost 4 bases, J lost 7 bases, and 6 bases stayed unmatched. CDR3 size: 14 residues. The CDR3 reads CAISGRQGRNEQFF. CDR3 sequence (DNA): TGTGCCATCAGTGGGCGACAGGGGCGGAATGAGCAGTTCTTC.

The chain employs TRBV9 and TRBJ2-2; D is undetermined. There are 14 residues in the CDR3. V shed 6 bases and J shed 1 base, with 10 bases lying between them. The germline V gene encodes CDR1 SGDLS and CDR2 YYNGEE. CDR3 amino acids: CASTAYRNTGELFF. DNA of the CDR3: TGTGCCAGCACTGCATACAGGAACACCGGGGAGCTGTTTTTT.

V and J are TRBV30 and TRBJ1-1; TRBD1 is a possible D gene (5 bases). V was pared by 0 bases and J by 5 bases, with 22 bases between. This CDR3 has 17 residues. The germline CDR1 and CDR2 sequences are GTSNPN and SVGIG (reference sequence). CDR3 sequence (DNA): TGTGCCTGGAGTGTAAGGGAGGCAAGGCGGGACTTTACTGAAGCTTTCTTT. Its translation: CAWSVREARRDFTEAFF.

This clone occurred a few times. The V and J genes are TRBV11-2 and TRBJ2-7, with D possibly being TRBD2 (5 bases). CDR1 is SGHAT and CDR2 is FQNNGV in the germline V gene. V was shortened by 1 base and J by 5 bases, with 9 bases between the two germline ends. The CDR3 extends over 13 amino acids. The DNA of the CDR3 is TGTGCCAGCAGCTTAGGTAGGGAGAACGAGCAGTACTTC. Amino acids: CASSLGRENEQYF.

The CDR3 spells CAWSETGRYRNEQFF. The CDR3 region has the DNA TGTGCCTGGAGTGAGACAGGGAGGTATCGTAATGAGCAGTTCTTC. The chain is built from TRBV30 and TRBJ2-1; weak D call: TRBD1 (7 bases). Per the germline V gene, CDR1 is GTSNPN and CDR2 is SVGIG (reference sequence). The CDR3 consists of 15 residues. V was clipped by 1 base and J by 7 bases, with 17 bases between them.

V usage is TRBV4-1 and J usage is TRBJ1-1; D not certain. This CDR3 comprises 14 residues. Trimming left V 0 bases short and J 5 bases short, with 10 bases between. Germline CDR1 and CDR2: MGHRA and YSYEKL. CDR3 protein: CASSQDPRVTEAFF. The CDR3 DNA reads TGCGCCAGCAGCCAAGACCCCCGAGTTACTGAAGCTTTCTTT.

The chain couples TRBV7-8 to TRBJ1-4; D gene unclear. V dropped 4 bases and J dropped 4 bases, with 13 bases sitting between them. CDR1 and CDR2 (germline): SGHVS, FQNEAQ. This CDR3 spans 15 amino acids. The CDR3 spells CASSSRAGINEKLFF. The CDR3 DNA reads as TGTGCCAGCAGCTCGAGAGCGGGGATTAATGAAAAACTGTTTTTT.

The rearrangement uses TRBV6-5 and TRBJ2-2; D is possibly TRBD2 (5 bases). Trimming cost V 7 bases and J 1 base, with 10 bases left between them. From germline, CDR1 is MNHEY and CDR2 SVGAGI. The CDR3 consists of 14 residues. The CDR3 reads CASIGNRNTGELFF. CDR3 coding DNA: TGTGCCAGCATCGGGAACAGGAACACCGGGGAGCTGTTTTTT.

V gene TRBV6-2 or TRBV6-3 combines with J gene TRBJ2-5; D gene uncertain. Looked up from germline, CDR1 is MNHEY and CDR2 is SVGEGT. The CDR3 is 11 amino acids. Trimming pared 5 bases from V and 5 bases from J, leaving 6 bases between. CDR3 sequence: CASSLIETQYF. The CDR3 DNA follows: TGTGCCAGCAGTCTTATTGAGACCCAGTACTTC.

This sequence joins TRBV5-8 and TRBJ1-1; D unresolved. The V end lost 7 bases, the J end lost 0 bases, and 13 bases lay between the germline ends. CDR3 length equals 14 residues. Germline CDR1 reads SGHTS; CDR2 reads YDEGEE. CDR3: CASRPEAMNTEAFF. Written as DNA, the CDR3 is TGTGCCAGCCGGCCCGAGGCCATGAACACTGAAGCTTTCTTT.

The J gene is TRBJ1-2, the V gene TRBV7-9; 7 positions match TRBD1. Germline-derived CDR1 and CDR2 are SEHNR and FQNEAQ (reference sequence). This CDR3 region has 14 residues. After removal of 3 bases from V and 4 bases from J, the junction contained 5 bases not matched to a gene. Here the CDR3 reads CASSFTGASYGYTF. Written as DNA, the CDR3 is TGTGCCAGCAGCTTTACAGGGGCGTCCTATGGCTACACCTTC.

The chain recombines TRBV10-3 with TRBJ2-1; TRBD2 aligns across 7 bases. Per the germline V gene, CDR1 is ENHRY and CDR2 is SYGVKD. J was trimmed by 4 bases and V by 4 bases; bases with no gene match: 7. There are 15 residues in the CDR3. CDR3 sequence: CAISGRRGGYNEQFF. The CDR3 DNA reads as TGTGCCATCAGTGGGAGGCGGGGAGGGTACAATGAGCAGTTCTTC.

The gene calls are TRBV6-1 and TRBJ2-5, with TRBD2 matching over 11 bases. The CDR3 spans 16 residues. V was pared by 1 base and J by 1 base, with 2 bases of the junction left unmatched. From germline, CDR1 is MNHNS and CDR2 SASEGT. The CDR3 here is CASSEGGLAVQETQYF. CDR3 in DNA: TGTGCCAGCAGTGAAGGGGGACTAGCGGTCCAAGAGACCCAGTACTTC.